Presented here are 23 T cell receptor beta chains from one specimen sequenced in a study of cytomegalovirus exposure and HLA in healthy donors. 13 Jbeta primers and 60 Vbeta primers were used for the PCR. Profiled with immunoSEQ multiplex PCR; TCRdb holds only in-frame clones, not every one. Of roughly 200,000 clones listed, roughly an eighth are singletons. The sample was PBMCs. These receptors came from a man between 50 and 59 years old in good health and CMV-seropositive.

The chain employs TRBV11-2 and TRBJ1-1, with D unresolved. CDR1 and CDR2 from the germline V gene are SGHAT and FQNNGV. The length of the CDR3 is 14 residues. The V and J ends lost 5 bases and 0 bases respectively, with 10 bases between them. The CDR3 nucleotides read TGTGCCAGCAGCCTGAAGCAAGTGAACACTGAAGCTTTCTTT. Protein product: CASSLKQVNTEAFF.

The table lists this clone with a count of one. The chain couples TRBV7-3 to TRBJ1-1, with 7 nucleotides matching TRBD1. Germline V gene lookup returns CDR1 SGHTA and CDR2 FQGTGA. The CDR3 consists of 13 residues. Losses at the gene ends were 4 bases for V and 6 bases for J; bases not matched to a gene: 5. CDR3 coding DNA: TGTGCCAGCAGCTGGGACAGAAACGCTGAAGCTTTCTTT. It is translated as CASSWDRNAEAFF. The whole variable domain, filled in from reference TRBV7-3 and TRBJ1-1, reads GAGVSQTPSNKVTEKGKYVELRCDPISGHTALYWYRQSLGQGPEFLIYFQGTGAADDSGLPNDRFFAVRPEGSVSTLKIQRTERGDSAVYLCASSWDRNAEAFFGQGTRLTVV.

This clone was picked up a small number of times. The rearrangement uses TRBV15 and TRBJ1-5; no reliable D call. The germline V gene has CDR1 LNHNV and CDR2 YYDKDF (reference sequence). The CDR3 is 16 amino acids. Deletions cut 0 bases from V and 7 bases from J, with 16 bases between. CDR3: CATSRDRAGGYQPQHF. CDR3 nucleotide sequence: TGTGCCACCAGCAGAGATCGGGCGGGAGGATACCAGCCCCAGCATTTT.

J is TRBJ1-6 and V is TRBV7-2; D remains unclear. CDR3 length: 15 residues. V was shortened by 5 bases and J by 0 bases, with 8 bases between the two germline ends. From germline, CDR1 is SGHTA and CDR2 FQGNSA. CDR3 sequence (DNA): TGTGCCAGCAGCCCCCTTAGCTCCTATAATTCACCCCTCCACTTT. This sequence encodes CASSPLSSYNSPLHF.

V is TRBV2 and J is TRBJ2-2, with 8 bases that match TRBD1. The CDR3 is 15 amino acids. CDR1 and CDR2 (germline): SNHLY, FYNNEI. V lost 6 bases, J lost 1 base, and 4 bases stayed unmatched. CDR3 in DNA: TGTGCCAGCAGAGCCGACAGGGGGAACACCGGGGAGCTGTTTTTT. This sequence encodes CASRADRGNTGELFF. Complete variable domain (other parts from reference TRBV2 and TRBJ2-2): EPEVTQTPSHQVTQMGQEVILRCVPISNHLYFYWYRQILGQKVEFLVSFYNNEISEKSEIFDDQFSVERPDGSNFTLKIRSTKLEDSAMYFCASRADRGNTGELFFGEGSRLTVL.

This clone was detected only a few times. V is TRBV2 and J is TRBJ2-3, with D possibly TRBD1 on 5 matching bases. Germline CDR1 reads SNHLY; CDR2 reads FYNNEI. Trimming removed 6 bases from V and 5 bases from J, with 9 bases in between. There are 12 residues in the CDR3. The CDR3 loop reads CASSLQEDTQYF. CDR3 DNA: TGTGCCAGCAGCCTACAGGAAGATACGCAGTATTTT.

On this clone: The junction departs from germline at one end; a sequencing error may be responsible. This chain joins TRBV12-5 and TRBJ2-3; 8 bases line up with TRBD2. The CDR3 has 15 residues. The germline V gene encodes CDR1 LGHNT and CDR2 FRNRAP. In DNA, the CDR3 is TGTGCTAGTGCCCAAGGAGCGGGGGTTACAGATAAGCAGTATTTT. This codes for CASAQGAGVTDKQYF.

V gene TRBV7-2 combines with J gene TRBJ2-3, with 7 bases matching TRBD2. The CDR3 consists of 15 residues. Looked up from germline, CDR1 is SGHTA and CDR2 is FQGNSA. V gave up 6 bases and J gave up 5 bases; unmatched junction bases: 11. The CDR3 reads CASSWGGRAGDTQYF. The CDR3 DNA sequence: TGTGCCAGCAGTTGGGGGGGTAGGGCAGGAGATACGCAGTATTTT.

The chain carries TRBV5-4 and TRBJ1-2; 7 bases are shared with TRBD1. The ends lost 9 bases at V and 3 bases at J; junction bases unmatched: 8. Germline V gene data show CDR1 as SGHNT and CDR2 as YYREEE (reference sequence). The CDR3 runs 13 residues. The CDR3 spells CATLVRGDYGYTF. As DNA, the CDR3 is TGTGCCACCCTAGTCAGGGGGGACTATGGCTACACCTTC.

This clone was found a few times. The rearrangement uses TRBV5-1 and TRBJ1-2; D perhaps matches TRBD1 (6 bases). This CDR3 is 14 amino acids long. In germline, CDR1 is SGHRS, CDR2 YFSETQ. Trimming stripped 0 bases from V and 9 bases from J, with 15 bases between. The CDR3 DNA sequence: TGCGCCAGCAGCTTGGCTGGGGACACTAGGAGCTACACCTTC. It yields the protein CASSLAGDTRSYTF.

As regards this clone: One junction end disagrees with the germline gene, perhaps due to a read error. The rearrangement links TRBV4-3 to TRBJ2-7; 15 nucleotides align to TRBD2. Germline V gene lookup returns CDR1 LGHNA and CDR2 YSLEER. CDR3 length equals 16 residues. Here the CDR3 DNA reads TGCGCCAGCAGCCAAGAGTTCACTCGGACTAGCGGGGGGGTTAGCTTC. This translates into CASSQEFTRTSGGVSF.

The table lists this clone with a few counts. The chain uses TRBV27 and TRBJ2-2; possible D gene TRBD2, 6 bases. Germline V CDR1 and CDR2: MNHEY, SMNVEV (reference sequence). This CDR3 has 13 residues. Trimming pared 9 bases from V and 7 bases from J, leaving 15 bases between. The CDR3 DNA reads TGTGCCAGTCAGCGGGTGGGAGGCGGGGAGCTGTTTTTT. This sequence encodes CASQRVGGGELFF.

The chain uses TRBV9 and TRBJ1-2, with 9 positions matching TRBD1. This CDR3 has 15 residues. V shed 0 bases and J 6 bases; nucleotides not matched to a gene: 6. Germline V gene sequence: CDR1 SGDLS, CDR2 YYNGEE. The CDR3 sequence is CASSVDGGTGNGYTF. In DNA, the CDR3 is TGTGCCAGCAGCGTAGATGGTGGGACAGGGAATGGCTACACCTTC.

In this sample, this clone turned up a few times. The J gene is TRBJ1-5, the V gene TRBV28; D remains ambiguous. Per the germline V gene, CDR1 is MDHEN and CDR2 is SYDVKM. V was trimmed by 6 bases and J by 9 bases, leaving 15 bases between them. CDR3 size: 13 residues. CDR3 region: CASSYPPSMPQHF. CDR3 in DNA: TGTGCCAGCAGCTATCCCCCCTCGATGCCCCAGCATTTT.

The rearrangement joins TRBV27 to TRBJ2-3; possibly TRBD2 for D (7 bases). CDR1 and CDR2 (germline): MNHEY, SMNVEV (reference sequence). The V end lost 4 bases, the J end lost 0 bases, and 14 bases lay between the germline ends. The CDR3 is 16 residues long. CDR3 residues: CASSSPGGLSTDTQYF. Written as DNA, the CDR3 is TGTGCCAGCAGTTCCCCGGGGGGCCTTAGCACAGATACGCAGTATTTT.

V gene TRBV7-3 combines with J gene TRBJ2-7, with D possibly TRBD2 on 6 matching bases. Germline CDR1 reads SGHTA; CDR2 reads FQGTGA. V lost 2 bases and J lost 3, with 14 bases in between. CDR3 length: 15 amino acids. CDR3 coding DNA: TGTGCCAGCAGCTTATTTCCGGGGGTAAGCTACGAGCAGTACTTC. Its protein is CASSLFPGVSYEQYF.

The CDR3 reads CASSLTSGGGSTDTQYF. The DNA of the CDR3 is TGTGCCAGCAGCCTCACTAGCGGGGGGGGCAGCACAGATACGCAGTATTTT. This sequence joins TRBV5-4 and TRBJ2-3; 13 bases align to TRBD2. The V and J ends lost 4 bases and 0 bases, in that order; junction bases with no gene match: 5. The CDR3 loop spans 17 amino acids. The germline gives CDR1 SGHNT, CDR2 YYREEE (reference sequence).

This clone was counted only a few times. The chain recombines TRBV5-6 with TRBJ1-2, with D perhaps TRBD1 (5 bases). Trimming took off 4 bases at V and 3 bases at J, with 13 bases between the two ends. The CDR3 contains 14 residues. The germline gives CDR1 SGHDT, CDR2 YYEEEE. The DNA for the CDR3 is TGTGCCAGCAGCCCCACGTGGGGGGACTATGGCTACACCTTC. As protein: CASSPTWGDYGYTF.

Only a few counts were recorded for this clone. The chain links TRBV10-2 to TRBJ2-3; possible D gene TRBD1, 6 bases. CDR1 and CDR2 from the germline V gene are WSHSY and SAAADI. This CDR3 has 15 amino acids. CDR3 DNA: TGCGCTCTACAGGGTTCTGCCATTCAGCCGGATACGCAGTATTTT. Its protein product is CALQGSAIQPDTQYF.

V and J are TRBV30 and TRBJ2-3, with TRBD2 matching over 7 bases. This CDR3 comprises 17 residues. The germline V gene has CDR1 GTSNPN and CDR2 SVGIG (reference sequence). Trimming took 2 bases from V and 1 from J; bases not matched to a gene: 12. CDR3 in DNA: TGTGCCTGGAGTCGGGAAGGGACTATCACTGGCACAGATACGCAGTATTTT. Its translation: CAWSREGTITGTDTQYF.

This clone was recorded a few times. The V and J genes are TRBV7-2 and TRBJ1-1; TRBD1 might be the D (6 bases). The CDR3 totals 15 residues. V was clipped by 3 bases and J by 4 bases, with 15 bases between them. Germline loops: CDR1 SGHTA, CDR2 FQGNSA. This chain's CDR3 is CASSFRGGSATEAFF. For the CDR3, the DNA is TGTGCCAGCAGCTTTCGAGGGGGTTCGGCCACTGAAGCTTTCTTT.

The sample holds a few counts of this clone. This rearrangement joins TRBV29-1 to TRBJ2-5, with 10 nucleotides matching TRBD1. CDR1 is SQVTM, CDR2 ANQGSEA, per germline. There are 13 residues in the CDR3. The J segment lost 5 bases and the V segment lost 7 bases, leaving 7 bases of the junction unmatched. CDR3 in DNA: TGCAGCGCCCGGACAGGGGGAGTGGAGACCCAGTACTTC. Amino acids: CSARTGGVETQYF.

This clone has just a few counts. The chain carries TRBV9 and TRBJ1-1; 8 bases match TRBD1. Germline CDR1 SGDLS, CDR2 YYNGEE. The CDR3 loop spans 14 amino acids. The V segment lost 3 bases and the J segment 4 bases; nucleotides outside the gene matches: 5. CDR3: CASSAGGAVTEAFF. For the CDR3, the DNA is TGTGCCAGCAGCGCAGGGGGCGCGGTCACTGAAGCTTTCTTT.